The entry that follows covers one T cell receptor beta chain sequence. Using immunoSEQ multiplex PCR, the repertoire was profiled, and TCRdb retains in-frame clones only, with some absent. The data contain about 2.2 million clones, approximately 94% of them seen just once; the ten biggest clones take up under 2%. Naive-designated CD8 cells lacked CD45RO, were positively enriched for CCR7, and omitted terminally differentiated effector memory CD45RA+ cells. The data were taken from a study of shared clonotypes between healthy human individuals. V was shortened by 1 base and J by 3 bases, with 13 bases between the two germline ends. The germline V gene encodes CDR1 MDHEN and CDR2 SYDVKM. The CDR3 length is 16 residues.

V gene TRBV28 combines with J gene TRBJ1-5; no definite D call. The source material was naive CD8+ T cells from PBMCs. This receptor was identified in a man between 18 and 29 years old in good health. Some clones in this sample may be carry-over from other donors' samples. The CDR3 DNA reads as TGTGCCAGCAGTTTATTCCCGGGGAGGGACAATCAGCCCCAGCATTTT. It translates to CASSLFPGRDNQPQHF.